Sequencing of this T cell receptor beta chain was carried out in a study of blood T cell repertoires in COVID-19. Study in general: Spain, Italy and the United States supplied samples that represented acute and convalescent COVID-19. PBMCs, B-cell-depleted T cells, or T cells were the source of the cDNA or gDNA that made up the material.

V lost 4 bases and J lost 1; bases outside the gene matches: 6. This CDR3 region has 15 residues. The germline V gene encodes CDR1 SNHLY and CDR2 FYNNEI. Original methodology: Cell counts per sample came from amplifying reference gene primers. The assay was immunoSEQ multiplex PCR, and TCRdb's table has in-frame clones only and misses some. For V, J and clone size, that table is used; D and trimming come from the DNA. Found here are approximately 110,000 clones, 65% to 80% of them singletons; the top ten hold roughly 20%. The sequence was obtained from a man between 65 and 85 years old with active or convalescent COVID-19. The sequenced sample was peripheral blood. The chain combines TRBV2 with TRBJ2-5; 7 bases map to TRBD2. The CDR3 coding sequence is TGTGCCAGCAGTGGCGGCGGGGGACCCCAAGAGACCCAGTACTTC. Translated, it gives CASSGGGGPQETQYF.